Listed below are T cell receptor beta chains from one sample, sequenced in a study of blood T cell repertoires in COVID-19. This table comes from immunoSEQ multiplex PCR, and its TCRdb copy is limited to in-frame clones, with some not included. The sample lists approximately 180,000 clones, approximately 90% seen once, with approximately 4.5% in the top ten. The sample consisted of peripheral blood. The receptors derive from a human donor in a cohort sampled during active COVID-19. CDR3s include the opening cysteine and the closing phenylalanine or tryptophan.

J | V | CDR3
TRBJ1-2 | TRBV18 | CASSPGAGLGGYTF
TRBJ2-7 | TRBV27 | CASNKPGQPSMGQYF
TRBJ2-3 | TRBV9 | CASSVASGGNTDTQYF
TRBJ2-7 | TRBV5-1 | CASSLYPSDRVAYEQYF
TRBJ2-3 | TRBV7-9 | CASSLAGGSLGADTQYF
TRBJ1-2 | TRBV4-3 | CASSQVQGVSYGYTF
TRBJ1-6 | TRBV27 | CASRNLTLTYNSPLHF
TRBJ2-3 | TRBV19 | CASTSDRTQYF
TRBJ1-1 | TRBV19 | CASSIDPGRGRMNTEAFF
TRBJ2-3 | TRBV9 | CASSVAARVTDTQYF
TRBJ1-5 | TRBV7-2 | CASGQDQPQHF
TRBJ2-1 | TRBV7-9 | CASTTSIGTNEQFF
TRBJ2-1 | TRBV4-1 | CASRQGEVSYNEQFF
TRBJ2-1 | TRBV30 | CAFSRQGLNEQFF
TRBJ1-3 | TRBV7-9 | CASSPPEGVRGNTIYF
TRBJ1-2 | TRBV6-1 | CASSEWWQGANYGYTF
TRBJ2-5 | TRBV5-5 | CASSLAGSKETQYF
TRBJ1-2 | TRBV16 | CASSQLVLDSHGYTF
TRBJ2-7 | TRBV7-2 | CASSPGGEQYF
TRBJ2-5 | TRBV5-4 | CASSSRDYEETQYF
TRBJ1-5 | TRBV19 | CASSIRRDSNQPQHF
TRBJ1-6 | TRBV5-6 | CASRSETIYNSPLHF
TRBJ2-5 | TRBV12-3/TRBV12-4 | CASSLTGAETQYF
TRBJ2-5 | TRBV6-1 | CASSDSVFGETQYF
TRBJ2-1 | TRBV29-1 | CSVAGEGLDDQFF
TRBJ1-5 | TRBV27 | CASSLYLNQPQHF
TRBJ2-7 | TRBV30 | CAWSVDLGGEQYF
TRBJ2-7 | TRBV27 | CASRPKTGTTWAYEQYF
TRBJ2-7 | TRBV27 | CASSLAGATYEQYF
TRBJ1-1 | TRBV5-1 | CASSPNSGTEAFF
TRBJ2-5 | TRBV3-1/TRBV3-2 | CASSQNKGVGETQYF
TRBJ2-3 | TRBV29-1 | CSVEVPLAGVSDTQYF
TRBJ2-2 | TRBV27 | CASRKMRETNTGELFF
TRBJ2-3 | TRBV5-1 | CASSLPGTSTDTQYF
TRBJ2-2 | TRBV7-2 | CASSFGAGGTGELFF